The entry below gives a single T cell receptor beta chain sequence along with its context. The sample originates from a study of spatial heterogeneity in lung cancer. One entry per CDR3 protein results from TCRdb running MiXCR on the 5' RACE reads. In the table there are 40,000 to 50,000 distinct CDR3 sequences, roughly a tenth of which are singletons. V lost 6 bases to trimming and J lost 2 bases, with 14 bases between them. The CDR3 loop spans 14 amino acids. Germline CDR1 and CDR2: MNHNS and SASEGT. Time point: blood at routine non-recurrence follow-up after resection. Unsorted whole RNA of tumor, nontumor lung or frozen PBMC was sequenced.

The specimen comprised PBMCs, sampled at follow-up. This receptor was taken from a female donor with early-stage non-small cell lung cancer. The chain has TRBV6-1 and TRBJ2-7, with D possibly TRBD1 on 5 matching bases. The CDR3 sequence is CASSSGLGAYEQYF. DNA of the CDR3: TGTGCCAGCAGCTCAGGGTTAGGGGCCTACGAGCAGTACTTC.